This T cell receptor (beta chain) is from a study of control samples from healthy donors and cancer patients. Data came from immunoSEQ multiplex PCR; TCRdb stores just in-frame clones and leaves some out. The sample has approximately 140,000 clones; 93% are singletons. The CDR3 is 15 amino acids. CDR1 is SNHLY, CDR2 FYNNEI, per germline. Unmatched junction bases numbered 4, after V lost 4 bases and J lost 0 bases. Sample: blood. The source is a man between 18 and 35 years old in good health. V is TRBV2 and J is TRBJ1-2, with 8 bases aligning to TRBD1. Here the CDR3 reads CASSGQGPANYGYTF. CDR3 nucleotide sequence: TGTGCCAGCAGTGGACAGGGGCCCGCTAACTATGGCTACACCTTC.